This record concerns one T cell receptor (beta chain) sequence. The specificity of this receptor is unknown. One base away there is no much larger clone; base qualities are not given. The data stem from a study of blood T cells in healthy people across ages (dated by TCRdb to the mid-2010s). At the level of the whole study: Template switching captured roughly one uniquely barcoded TCR beta cDNA molecule per two T cells in model experiments. For two donors (one aged 18 to 30 and one aged 80 or older), the study analyzed two additional independent replicas of 1 million unique cDNA reads from the same blood draw. To avoid experimental bias, donors of different ages were spread randomly across the sequencing lanes. To track age-related changes in TCR beta repertoire diversity, the study relied on deep sequencing normalized with unique cDNA molecular identifiers. The donors were split into four age groups: young (average around 15 years), middle-aged (roughly 42), aged (roughly 65) and long-lived (82).

The CDR3 measures 17 amino acids from cysteine to phenylalanine. CDR3 DNA is the only sequence kept; it has 51 bases, read in frame from the first base. Compared with germline, V lacks 7 bases and J lacks 0 bases; bases without a gene match: 13. The germline V gene gives CDR1 as SQVTM and CDR2 as ANQGSEA. Libraries were made using 5' RACE. TCRdb names Illumina HiSeq 2500 as the instrument used. A second PCR of roughly 6 to 11 cycles was performed with a sample-barcoded 5' primer and a J-beta primer mix. A unique molecular identifier was introduced onto each TCR beta cDNA molecule by a template-switch 5' adaptor carrying 12 random nucleotides. At least 3 million CDR3-containing paired-end reads were obtained from each sample. All of the RNA was converted into first-strand cDNA using the Mint cDNA synthesis kit, with a TRBC-specific oligonucleotide serving as the primer. After uracil-DNA glycosylase treatment, a first 18-cycle PCR used universal primers M1SS and BC2_uni_R on all cDNA. As for the original processing: For normalization, 1 million high-quality reads, each with a distinct molecular identifier, were randomly selected from each sample. Instead of being binned into consensus sequences, reads that shared molecular identifiers were thrown out. CDR3 identification, clonotype clustering and error correction used MiTCR with a Q25 quality threshold and the strictest error-elimination algorithm. A nonparametric unseen species model using Euler transformation provided a lower-bound estimate of total TCR beta diversity. TCRdb ran its own pipeline on the public reads, namely fastp trimming at Q25 and MiXCR clone calling, and kept in-frame beta chains. Under each unique CDR3 protein, matching rows form one entry showing the most common genes and DNA. TCRdb, not the original authors, processed these V and J calls. For this sample there are 700,000 to 1,000,000 distinct CDR3 sequences; 40% to 50% appear just once. The ten top clones hold about a fifth of the sample.

Donors were approximately 42 systemically healthy Caucasian individuals from Russia aged 6 to 90 years. Each donor gave ten milliliters of peripheral blood, drawn into EDTA-treated Vacutainer tubes. Ficoll-Paque density-gradient centrifugation was used to isolate PBMCs, with at least 6 million per sample. Total RNA, at least 5.5 micrograms per sample, was extracted from PBMCs with Trizol reagent. For every donor, an aliquot of PBMCs went through flow cytometry to measure the percentages of naive CD45RAhigh/CD27high T cells. Overall study outcomes, separate from this receptor: Because the CMV infection status of the donors was unknown, age-related changes in expanded clonotypes may potentially have been confounded. Bulk unsorted PBMC profiling prevented conclusive comparison of naive and antigen-experienced compartments. Compared with the aged group, the long-lived group had more naive CD4+ T cells, fewer expanded clones and increased TCR diversity, suggesting age selection. As age increased, observed TCR beta diversity per million T cells dropped in a roughly linear way, and a significant reduction was already evident by age 40. There was a strong correlation between observed TCR beta diversity and the percentage of naive T cells measured by flow cytometry. Estimates of total diversity based on one million sequenced T cells were considered lower bounds and underestimates.

Input material: blood. The chain employs TRBV29-1 and TRBJ2-1; 9 central nucleotides agree with TRBD1. The clonotype comes from a man aged 60 to 75 in good health. The CDR3 region: CSAEGTGRSLSYNEQFF. The DNA sequence is as follows: TGCAGCGCCGAGGGGACAGGGCGATCTCTCTCCTACAATGAGCAGTTCTTC.